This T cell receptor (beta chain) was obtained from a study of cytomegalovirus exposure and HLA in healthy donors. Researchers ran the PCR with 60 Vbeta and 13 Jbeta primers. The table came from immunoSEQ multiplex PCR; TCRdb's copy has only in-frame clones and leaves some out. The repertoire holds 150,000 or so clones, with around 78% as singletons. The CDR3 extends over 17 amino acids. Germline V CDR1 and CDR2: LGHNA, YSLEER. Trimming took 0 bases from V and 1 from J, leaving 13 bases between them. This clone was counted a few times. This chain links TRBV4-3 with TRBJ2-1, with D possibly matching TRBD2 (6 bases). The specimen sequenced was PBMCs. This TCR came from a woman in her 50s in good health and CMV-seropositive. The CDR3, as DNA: TGCGCCAGCAGCCAAGATTTGCGGGACCTATCCTACAATGAGCAGTTCTTC. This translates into CASSQDLRDLSYNEQFF.